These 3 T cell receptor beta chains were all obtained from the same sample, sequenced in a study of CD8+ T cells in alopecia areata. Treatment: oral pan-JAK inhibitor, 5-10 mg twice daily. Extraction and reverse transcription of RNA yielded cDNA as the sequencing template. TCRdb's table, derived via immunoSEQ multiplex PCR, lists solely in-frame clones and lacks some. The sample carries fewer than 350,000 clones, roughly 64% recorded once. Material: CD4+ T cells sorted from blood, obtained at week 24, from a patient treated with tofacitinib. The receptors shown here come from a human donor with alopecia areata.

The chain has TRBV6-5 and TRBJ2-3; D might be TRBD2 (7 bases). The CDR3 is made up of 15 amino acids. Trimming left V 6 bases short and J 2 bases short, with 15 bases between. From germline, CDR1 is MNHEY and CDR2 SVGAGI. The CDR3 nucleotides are TGTGCCAGCAGACCCCGGGGGGCCGTCACAGATACGCAGTATTTT. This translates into CASRPRGAVTDTQYF.

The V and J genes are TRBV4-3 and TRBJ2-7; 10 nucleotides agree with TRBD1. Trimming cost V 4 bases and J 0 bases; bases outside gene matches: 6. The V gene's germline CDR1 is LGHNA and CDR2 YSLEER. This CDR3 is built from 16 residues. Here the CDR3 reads CASSPTGQGDSYEQYF. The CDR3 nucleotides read TGCGCCAGCAGCCCAACTGGACAGGGGGACTCCTACGAGCAGTACTTC.

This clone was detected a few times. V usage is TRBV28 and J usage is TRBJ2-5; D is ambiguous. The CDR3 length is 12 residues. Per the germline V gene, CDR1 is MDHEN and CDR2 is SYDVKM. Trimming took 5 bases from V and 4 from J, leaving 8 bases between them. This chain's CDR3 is CASSVWPETQYF. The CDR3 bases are TGTGCCAGCAGTGTGTGGCCAGAGACCCAGTACTTC.